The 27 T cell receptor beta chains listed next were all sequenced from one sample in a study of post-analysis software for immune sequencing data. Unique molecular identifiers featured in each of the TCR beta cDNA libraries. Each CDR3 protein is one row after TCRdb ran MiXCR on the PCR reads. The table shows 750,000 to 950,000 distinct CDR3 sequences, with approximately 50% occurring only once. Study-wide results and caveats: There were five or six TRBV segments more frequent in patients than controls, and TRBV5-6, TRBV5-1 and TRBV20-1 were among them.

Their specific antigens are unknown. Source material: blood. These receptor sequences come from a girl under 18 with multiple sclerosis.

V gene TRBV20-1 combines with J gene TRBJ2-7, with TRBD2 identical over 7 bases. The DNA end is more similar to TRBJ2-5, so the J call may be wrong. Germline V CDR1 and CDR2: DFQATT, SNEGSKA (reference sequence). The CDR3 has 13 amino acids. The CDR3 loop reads CSARVAGVKTQYF. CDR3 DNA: TGCAGTGCTAGAGTCGCGGGAGTGAAGACCCAGTACTTC.

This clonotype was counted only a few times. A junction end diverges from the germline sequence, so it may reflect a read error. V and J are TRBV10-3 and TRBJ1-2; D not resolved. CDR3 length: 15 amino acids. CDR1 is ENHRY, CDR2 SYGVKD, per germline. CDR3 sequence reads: CATSESTATDYGYTF. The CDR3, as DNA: TGTGCCACCAGTGAGTCGACGGCCACCGACTATGGCTACACCTTC.

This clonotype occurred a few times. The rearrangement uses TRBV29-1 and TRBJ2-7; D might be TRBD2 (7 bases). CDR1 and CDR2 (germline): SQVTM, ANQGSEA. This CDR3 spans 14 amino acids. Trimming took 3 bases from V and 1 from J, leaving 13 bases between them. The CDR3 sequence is CSVESAGASYEQYF. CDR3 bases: TGCAGCGTTGAGTCGGCGGGGGCGTCCTACGAGCAGTACTTC.

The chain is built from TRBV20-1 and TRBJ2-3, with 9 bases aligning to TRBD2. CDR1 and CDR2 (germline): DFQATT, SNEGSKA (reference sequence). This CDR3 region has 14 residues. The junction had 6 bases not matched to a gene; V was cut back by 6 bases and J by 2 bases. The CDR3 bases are TGCAGTGCGCCGCGGGGGGGCTCCACAGATACGCAGTATTTT. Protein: CSAPRGGSTDTQYF.

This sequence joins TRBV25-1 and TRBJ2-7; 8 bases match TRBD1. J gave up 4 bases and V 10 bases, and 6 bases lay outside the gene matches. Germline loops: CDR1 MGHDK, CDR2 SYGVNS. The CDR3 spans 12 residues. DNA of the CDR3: TGTGCCACCGGGACAGGTGAATACGAGCAGTACTTC. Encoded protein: CATGTGEYEQYF.

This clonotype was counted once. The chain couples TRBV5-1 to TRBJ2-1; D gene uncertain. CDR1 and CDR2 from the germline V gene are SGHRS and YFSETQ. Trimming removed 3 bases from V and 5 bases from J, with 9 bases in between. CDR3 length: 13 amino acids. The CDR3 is CASSSIPNNEQFF. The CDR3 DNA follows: TGCGCCAGCAGCTCGATACCGAACAATGAGCAGTTCTTC.

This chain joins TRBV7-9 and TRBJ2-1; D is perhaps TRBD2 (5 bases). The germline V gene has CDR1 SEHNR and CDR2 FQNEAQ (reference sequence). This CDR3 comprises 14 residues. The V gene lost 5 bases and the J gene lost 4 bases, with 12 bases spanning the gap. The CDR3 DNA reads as TGTGCCAGCAGCCCTAGGACTGATTACAATGAGCAGTTCTTC. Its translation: CASSPRTDYNEQFF.

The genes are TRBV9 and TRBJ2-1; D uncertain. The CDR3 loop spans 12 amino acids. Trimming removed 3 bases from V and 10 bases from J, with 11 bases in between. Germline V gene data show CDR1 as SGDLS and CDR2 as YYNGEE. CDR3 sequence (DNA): TGTGCCAGCAGCGCGGGCGACGGAGAGCAGTTCTTC. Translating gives CASSAGDGEQFF.

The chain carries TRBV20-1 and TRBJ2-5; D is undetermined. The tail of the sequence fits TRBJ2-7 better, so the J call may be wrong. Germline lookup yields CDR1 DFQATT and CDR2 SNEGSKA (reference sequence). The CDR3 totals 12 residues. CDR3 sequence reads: CSASWQHYEQYF. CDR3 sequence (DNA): TGCAGTGCTAGTTGGCAGCACTACGAGCAGTACTTC.

CDR3 coding DNA: TGTGCCAGCAGTTTGCCCTGGTCGACAGATACGCAGTATTTT. Translation gives CASSLPWSTDTQYF. The chain is built from TRBV12-3 or TRBV12-4 and TRBJ2-3; D ambiguous. The CDR3 is made up of 14 amino acids. Trimming pared 3 bases from V and 3 bases from J, leaving 10 bases between.

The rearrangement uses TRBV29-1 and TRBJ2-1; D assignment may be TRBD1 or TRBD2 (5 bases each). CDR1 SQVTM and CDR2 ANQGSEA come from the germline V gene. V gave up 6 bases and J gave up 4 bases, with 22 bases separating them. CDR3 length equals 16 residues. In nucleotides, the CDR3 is TGCAGCGTGGCCCTCGGGACCCGAGACCATTACAATGAGCAGTTCTTC. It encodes CSVALGTRDHYNEQFF.

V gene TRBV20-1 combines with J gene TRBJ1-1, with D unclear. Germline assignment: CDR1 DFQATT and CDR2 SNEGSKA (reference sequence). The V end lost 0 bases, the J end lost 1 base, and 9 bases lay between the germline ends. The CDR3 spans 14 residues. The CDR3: CSARDLASNTEAFF. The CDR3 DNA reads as TGCAGTGCTAGAGATCTAGCCTCGAACACTGAAGCTTTCTTT.

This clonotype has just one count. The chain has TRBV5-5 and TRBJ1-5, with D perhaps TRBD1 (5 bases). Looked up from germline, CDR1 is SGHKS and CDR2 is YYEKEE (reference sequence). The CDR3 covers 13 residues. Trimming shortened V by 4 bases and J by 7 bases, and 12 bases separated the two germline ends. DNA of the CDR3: TGTGCCAGCAGCCACTCCAGGGCACAGCCCCAGCATTTT. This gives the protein CASSHSRAQPQHF. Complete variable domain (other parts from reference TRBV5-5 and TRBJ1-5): DAGVTQSPTHLIKTRGQQVTLRCSPISGHKSVSWYQQVLGQGPQFIFQYYEKEERGRGNFPDRFSARQFPNYSSELNVNALLLGDSALYLCASSHSRAQPQHFGDGTRLSIL.

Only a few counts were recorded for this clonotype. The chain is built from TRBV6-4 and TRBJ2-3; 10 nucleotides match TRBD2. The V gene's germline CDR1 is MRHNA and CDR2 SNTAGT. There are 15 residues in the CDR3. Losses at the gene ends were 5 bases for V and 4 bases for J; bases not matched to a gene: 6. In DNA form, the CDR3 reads TGTGCCAGCAGTCCCAACGGACTAGCGGCAGATACGCAGTATTTT. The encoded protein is CASSPNGLAADTQYF.

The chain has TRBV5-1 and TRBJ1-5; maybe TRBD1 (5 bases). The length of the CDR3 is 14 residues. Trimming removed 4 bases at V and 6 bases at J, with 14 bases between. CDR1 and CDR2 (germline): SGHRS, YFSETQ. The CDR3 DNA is TGCGCCAGCAGCACCGAACCGGGACGTCAGCCCCAGCATTTT. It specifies CASSTEPGRQPQHF.

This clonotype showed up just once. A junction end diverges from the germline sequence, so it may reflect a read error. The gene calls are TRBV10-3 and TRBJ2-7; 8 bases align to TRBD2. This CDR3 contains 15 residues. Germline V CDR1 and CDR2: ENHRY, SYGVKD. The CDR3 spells CAISDSGEGIYERYF. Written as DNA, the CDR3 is TGTGCCATCAGTGATAGCGGGGAGGGAATCTACGAGCGGTACTTC.

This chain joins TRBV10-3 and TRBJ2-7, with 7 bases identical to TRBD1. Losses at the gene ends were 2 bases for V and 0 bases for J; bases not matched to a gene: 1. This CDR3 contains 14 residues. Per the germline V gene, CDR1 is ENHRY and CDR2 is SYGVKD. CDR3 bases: TGTGCCATCAGTGAGAGGGGGCTCTCCTACGAGCAGTACTTC. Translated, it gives CAISERGLSYEQYF.

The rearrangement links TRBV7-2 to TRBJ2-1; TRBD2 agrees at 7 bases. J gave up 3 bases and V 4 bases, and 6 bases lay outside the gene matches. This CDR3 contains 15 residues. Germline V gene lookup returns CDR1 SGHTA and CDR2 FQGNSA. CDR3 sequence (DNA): TGTGCCAGCAGCTCGAGCGGGACTAACTACAATGAGCAGTTCTTC. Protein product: CASSSSGTNYNEQFF.

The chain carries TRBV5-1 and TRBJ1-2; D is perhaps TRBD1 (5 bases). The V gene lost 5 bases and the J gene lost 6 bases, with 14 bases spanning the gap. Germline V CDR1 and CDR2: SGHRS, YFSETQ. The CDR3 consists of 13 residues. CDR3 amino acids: CASSPDSVDGYTF. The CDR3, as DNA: TGCGCCAGCAGTCCCGACAGCGTAGATGGCTACACCTTC.

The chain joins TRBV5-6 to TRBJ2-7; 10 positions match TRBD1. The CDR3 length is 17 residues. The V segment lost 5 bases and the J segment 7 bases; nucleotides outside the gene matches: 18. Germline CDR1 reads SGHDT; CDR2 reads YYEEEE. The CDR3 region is CASRRPPSGQGSNEQYF. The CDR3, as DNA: TGTGCCAGCAGACGCCCCCCGTCGGGACAGGGGTCGAATGAGCAGTACTTC.

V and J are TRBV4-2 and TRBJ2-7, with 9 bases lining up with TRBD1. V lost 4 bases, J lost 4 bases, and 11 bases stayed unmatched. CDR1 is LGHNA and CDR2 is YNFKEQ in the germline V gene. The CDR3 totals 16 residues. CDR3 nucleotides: TGTGCCAGCAGCCCCCGAGTTCGGGACAGGGAATACGAGCAGTACTTC. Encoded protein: CASSPRVRDREYEQYF.

The CDR3 region is CSPKLAGRDTQYF. The CDR3 bases are TGCAGTCCAAAATTAGCCGGGAGAGATACGCAGTATTTT. V gene TRBV20-1 combines with J gene TRBJ2-3, with D perhaps TRBD2 (6 bases). This CDR3 has 13 residues. Looked up from germline, CDR1 is DFQATT and CDR2 is SNEGSKA (reference sequence). V lost 8 bases and J 5 bases, leaving 17 bases between the germline ends.

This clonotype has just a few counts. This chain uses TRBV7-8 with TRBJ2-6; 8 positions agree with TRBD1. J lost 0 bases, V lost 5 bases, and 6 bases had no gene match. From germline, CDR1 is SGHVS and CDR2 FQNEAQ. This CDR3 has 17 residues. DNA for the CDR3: TGTGCCAGCAGCCGGGGACAGGCGGGCTCTGGGGCCAACGTCCTGACTTTC. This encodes CASSRGQAGSGANVLTF.

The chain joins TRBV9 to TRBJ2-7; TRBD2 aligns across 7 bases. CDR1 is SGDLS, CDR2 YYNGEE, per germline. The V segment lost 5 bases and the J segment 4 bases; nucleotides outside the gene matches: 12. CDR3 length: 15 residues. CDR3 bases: TGTGCCAGCAGTTCGAGGGCTAGCGGACCTTACGAGCAGTACTTC. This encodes CASSSRASGPYEQYF.

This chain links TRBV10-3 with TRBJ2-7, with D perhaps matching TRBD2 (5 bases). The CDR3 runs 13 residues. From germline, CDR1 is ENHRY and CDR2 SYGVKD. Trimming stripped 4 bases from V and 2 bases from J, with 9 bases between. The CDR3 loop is CAISGELAYEQYF. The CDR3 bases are TGTGCCATCAGTGGTGAACTAGCCTACGAGCAGTACTTC.

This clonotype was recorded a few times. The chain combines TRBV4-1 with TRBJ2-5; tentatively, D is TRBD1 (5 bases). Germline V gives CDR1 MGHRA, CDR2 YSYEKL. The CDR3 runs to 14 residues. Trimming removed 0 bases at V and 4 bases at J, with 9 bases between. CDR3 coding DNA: TGCGCCAGCAGCCAAGATCAGCAGGGAGAGACCCAGTACTTC. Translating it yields CASSQDQQGETQYF.

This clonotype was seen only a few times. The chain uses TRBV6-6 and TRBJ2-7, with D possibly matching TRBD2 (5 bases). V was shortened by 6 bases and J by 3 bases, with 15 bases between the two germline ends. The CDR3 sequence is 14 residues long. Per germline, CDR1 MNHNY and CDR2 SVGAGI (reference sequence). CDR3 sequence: CASSPDFGYYEQYF. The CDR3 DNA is TGTGCCAGCAGCCCGGACTTCGGCTACTACGAGCAGTACTTC.